This T cell receptor beta chain originates from a study of OX40 agonist ivuxolimab in advanced cancers. The method was immunoSEQ multiplex PCR; TCRdb's version includes in-frame clones alone and lacks a portion of them. The sample has about 80,000 clones; approximately 88% are singletons. This clone was detected once. Germline V gene data show CDR1 as MNHNY and CDR2 as SVGAGI (reference sequence). This CDR3 has 14 residues. V lost 3 bases and J lost 5; bases outside the gene matches: 6. The chain recombines TRBV6-6 with TRBJ2-7, with TRBD1 identical over 8 bases. Source: CD4+ or CD8+ T cells sorted from blood, taken in a trial of the OX40 agonist ivuxolimab. The TCR sequence derives from an adult with an advanced solid tumor such as melanoma, head and neck, liver or kidney cancer. CDR3 protein: CASSYGTGVDEQYF. As DNA, the CDR3 is TGTGCCAGCAGTTATGGGACAGGTGTAGACGAGCAGTACTTC.